The 5 T cell receptor beta chains in this list originate from one sample, sequenced in a study of cytomegalovirus exposure and HLA in healthy donors. PCR was performed using 60 Vbeta and 13 Jbeta primers. Using immunoSEQ multiplex PCR, the repertoire was profiled, and TCRdb retains in-frame clones only, with some absent. The sample has some 160,000 clones; 79% are singletons. Sequencing was carried out using PBMCs. Every receptor here comes from a woman aged 40 to 50 in good health and CMV-seronegative.

This clone has just a few counts. The chain couples TRBV6-5 to TRBJ1-5, with D possibly TRBD1 on 5 matching bases. The length of the CDR3 is 15 residues. Deletions cut 6 bases from V and 2 bases from J, with 14 bases between. Germline CDR1 and CDR2: MNHEY and SVGAGI. The CDR3, as DNA: TGTGCCAGCAGGGAGGGGTTTTATGGCAATCAGCCCCAGCATTTT. It codes for CASREGFYGNQPQHF.

V and J are TRBV5-5 and TRBJ1-5; D is unclear. The CDR3 totals 16 residues. Germline V CDR1 and CDR2: SGHKS, YYEKEE (reference sequence). V shed 0 bases and J shed 2 bases, with 12 bases lying between them. The CDR3 nucleotides read TGTGCCAGCAGCTTGGGCCTGCTATTGGGCAATCAGCCCCAGCATTTT. Its protein product is CASSLGLLLGNQPQHF.

This chain links TRBV5-4 with TRBJ2-3, with unresolved D. The V and J ends lost 3 bases and 1 base respectively, with 12 bases between them. The CDR3 loop spans 15 amino acids. Germline V gene lookup returns CDR1 SGHNT and CDR2 YYREEE (reference sequence). The CDR3 spells CASSSALGGTDTQYF. In DNA form, the CDR3 reads TGTGCCAGCAGCTCCGCCTTAGGAGGCACAGATACGCAGTATTTT.

The chain uses TRBV9 and TRBJ1-2; D is ambiguous. CDR3 size: 13 residues. V was pared by 0 bases and J by 7 bases, with 10 bases between. Germline CDR1 SGDLS, CDR2 YYNGEE. The CDR3, as DNA: TGTGCCAGCAGCGTAGACCTAACTCGTGGCTACACCTTC. This sequence encodes CASSVDLTRGYTF.

The chain recombines TRBV9 with TRBJ2-3; 13 bases line up with TRBD2. CDR3 length: 18 amino acids. The germline V gene encodes CDR1 SGDLS and CDR2 YYNGEE. V trimming: 0 bases; J trimming: 7 bases; junction bases outside the gene matches: 11. The CDR3 region has the DNA TGTGCCAGCAGCGTAGCCCCCGCACTAGCGGGGGGGCCAAATACGCAGTATTTT. Its translation is CASSVAPALAGGPNTQYF.